This TCR beta chain appears in the sequencing data of a study of blood T cells in healthy people across ages. Study-wide points: The unsorted PBMCs prevented any conclusive comparison of naive versus antigen-experienced cells.

Combining a sample-barcoded 5' primer with a J-beta primer mix, a second PCR ran for roughly 7 to 11 cycles. From the 5' RACE reads, TCRdb called clonotypes with MiXCR, one entry per CDR3 protein. The sample lists around 1.5 million distinct CDR3 sequences, approximately 32% occurring once. Note on this clonotype: Its antigen is unidentified.

The receptor comes from a woman under 40 in good health. The sequencing sample was made of blood.

The CDR3 sequence: CASSPPGGADNEQYF. The CDR3 DNA sequence: TGTGCCAGCAGCCCCCCGGGGGGCGCTGATAACGAGCAGTACTTC. The V call is TRBV12-3 or TRBV12-4, the J call TRBJ2-7; D is possibly TRBD2 (7 bases). The V end lost 6 bases, the J end lost 5 bases, and 20 bases lay between the germline ends. This CDR3 is 15 amino acids long.